This entry is about one TCR beta chain. Given a much more abundant clone one base away, this may be a read error. The length of the CDR3 is 18 residues. J gave up 2 bases and V 2 bases, and 13 bases lay outside the gene matches. CDR1 and CDR2 from the germline V gene are MNHEY and SVGEGT. This sample is part of a study of regulatory T cells in long-lasting Graves disease. The time point was: persistent/refractory GD, antithyroid drugs over 5 years with positive TRAb. RNA extracted from PBMCs served as the sequencing template. EDTA tubes held 9 to 10 milliliters of peripheral blood from each patient. Sequencing libraries for TCR beta were prepared with iRepertoire HTBI primers and Arm-PCR of CDR3 regions. In TCRdb, the multiplex PCR reads were re-called with MiXCR into one record per CDR3 protein. Among around 460,000 distinct CDR3 sequences, roughly 22% were seen once, and the ten largest hold 10% to 15%.

The chain joins TRBV6-2 or TRBV6-3 to TRBJ2-7; TRBD1 matches 9 bases. The sample was peripheral blood mononuclear cells (PBMCs), taken when the disease was refractory, from a patient treated with antithyroid drugs. This receptor was obtained from a female donor with Graves disease. DNA of the CDR3: TGTGCCAGCAGTTACCGGGACAGGGCCCCTAGCGAAGCCTACGAGCAGTACTTC. Translation: CASSYRDRAPSEAYEQYF.